This TCR beta chain stems from a study of monozygotic twins with cystic fibrosis. TCRdb keeps only in-frame clones here, not all; method: immunoSEQ multiplex PCR. The sample yields 35,000 or so clones, 84% seen once. This clone was seen only once. The germline V and J ends were trimmed by 1 base and 9 bases, with 14 bases remaining between them. This CDR3 spans 13 amino acids. Germline values: CDR1 SGHRS, CDR2 YFSETQ. The source is a girl aged 2-10 years with cystic fibrosis. Sequencing was done on a sample of blood. This chain uses TRBV5-1 with TRBJ2-7; no clear D. The CDR3 region is CASSLWDRTGQYF. CDR3 DNA sequence: TGCGCCAGCAGCTTGTGGGATAGGACGGGGCAGTACTTC.